The rows below give T cell receptor beta chains drawn from one sample of a study of shared clonotypes between healthy human individuals. TCRdb's table, derived via immunoSEQ multiplex PCR, lists solely in-frame clones and lacks some. This sample has some 2.1 million clones, with roughly 96% found just once. Sequenced: naive CD4+ T cells sorted from blood. The receptors derive from a man aged 18 to 29 in good health. The CDR3 runs from the conserved cysteine through the conserved F or W. A D gene is named only where the DNA matches it firmly. Clone size appears in some rows only: once, few, many, or a class for an expanded clone.

j_call d_call clone_size v_call cdr3_aa cdr3_nt
TRBJ1-1 NA NA TRBV2 CASSGQPRNTEAFF TGTGCCAGCTCAGGACAGCCGAGGAACACTGAAGCTTTCTTT
TRBJ2-1 TRBD2 NA TRBV5-1 CASSAGLAGTYNEQFF TGCGCCAGCAGCGCGGGACTAGCGGGAACCTACAATGAGCAGTTCTTC
TRBJ1-1 NA NA TRBV10-3 CAIKASQSGEAFF TGTGCCATCAAGGCTTCCCAAAGTGGCGAAGCTTTCTTT
TRBJ1-3 NA NA TRBV5-4 CASSLGGVGNTIYF TGTGCCAGCAGCTTGGGAGGGGTAGGAAACACCATATATTTT
TRBJ1-2 NA NA TRBV30 CAWSGRSGGYTF TGTGCCTGGAGTGGGCGGTCGGGGGGCTACACCTTC
TRBJ1-1 NA NA TRBV9 CASSVQSMNTEAFF TGTGCCAGCAGCGTACAGAGTATGAACACTGAAGCTTTCTTT
TRBJ1-1 NA once TRBV5-4 CASSLAGSTGNTEAFF TGTGCCAGCAGCTTGGCCGGGAGCACAGGGAACACTGAAGCTTTCTTT
TRBJ2-1 NA NA TRBV5-1 CASSLRDYNEQFF TGCGCCAGCAGCTTGAGGGACTACAATGAGCAGTTCTTC
TRBJ1-5 TRBD1 NA TRBV5-4 CASSLDRGRNQPQHF TGTGCCAGCAGCTTGGACAGGGGGCGAAATCAGCCCCAGCATTTT
TRBJ1-1 TRBD1 NA TRBV7-9 CASSRQGDTEAFF TGTGCCAGCAGCCGACAGGGCGACACTGAAGCTTTCTTT
TRBJ2-5 TRBD1 NA TRBV29-1 CSVGTGAFEETQYF TGCAGCGTCGGGACAGGGGCGTTCGAGGAGACCCAGTACTTC
TRBJ2-7 TRBD2 NA TRBV2 CASSLLAGGRYEQYF TGTGCCAGCAGTCTGCTAGCGGGGGGGCGTTACGAGCAGTACTTC
TRBJ2-7 NA NA TRBV18 CASSPDMVGVYEQYF TGTGCCAGCTCACCCGACATGGTGGGAGTCTACGAGCAGTACTTC
TRBJ1-2 NA once TRBV7-9 CASSTSQGYGYTF TGTGCCAGCAGCACATCCCAGGGGTATGGCTACACCTTC
TRBJ2-1 TRBD2 NA TRBV28 CASSDGLAGGVAEQFF TGTGCCAGCAGTGACGGACTAGCGGGAGGGGTAGCTGAGCAGTTCTTC
TRBJ2-7 TRBD1 once TRBV6-1 CASKPGQVVDEQYF TGTGCCAGCAAGCCTGGACAGGTAGTGGACGAGCAGTACTTC
TRBJ1-2 TRBD1 NA TRBV18 CASSSGTGTYGYTF TGTGCCAGCTCATCCGGGACAGGGACCTATGGCTACACCTTC
TRBJ1-5 NA NA TRBV5-6 CASSLPGAYSNQPQHF TGTGCCAGCAGCTTGCCGGGAGCTTATAGCAATCAGCCCCAGCATTTT
TRBJ2-1 NA NA TRBV19 CASSIGAAYNEQFF TGTGCCAGTAGTATAGGTGCTGCTTACAATGAGCAGTTCTTC
TRBJ2-7 TRBD1 NA TRBV30 CAWSSQGARYF TGTGCCTGGAGTTCACAGGGGGCCCGGTACTTC
TRBJ2-5 TRBD2 NA TRBV5-6 CASSLWGLAGGQETQYF TGTGCCAGCAGCTTGTGGGGACTAGCGGGGGGCCAAGAGACCCAGTACTTC
TRBJ2-3 TRBD2 NA TRBV4-3 CASSQDVTTSGKSF TGCGCCAGCAGCCAAGATGTGACCACTAGCGGGAAGAGTTTT